This T cell receptor (beta chain) was observed in a study of T cell changes during pregnancy in multiple sclerosis. The junction had 7 bases not matched to a gene; V was cut back by 6 bases and J by 7 bases. CDR1 is KGHSH, CDR2 LQKENI, per germline. This CDR3 region has 15 residues. TCRdb keeps only in-frame clones here, not all; method: immunoSEQ multiplex PCR. The sample has more than 65,000 clones, approximately 91% seen once; the top ten hold around 3%. The chain combines TRBV18 with TRBJ2-1, with 12 bases fitting TRBD1. The receptor was derived from a female donor with multiple sclerosis, enrolled in a pregnancy study. Sequenced material: peripheral blood, taken before pregnancy. CDR3 coding DNA: TGTGCCAGCTCGGAAGGGACAGGGGGCTATAATGAGCAGTTCTTC. Protein product: CASSEGTGGYNEQFF.